This passage covers 26 T cell receptor beta chains from one sample sequenced in a study of tumor and adjacent non-tumor tissue in lung cancer. RNA was extracted from bulk tissue without any cell sorting. Three rounds of nested PCR, following a modified ARM-PCR protocol, produced the TCRbeta library. TCRdb re-derived calls from the multiplex PCR reads in MiXCR, one entry per CDR3 protein. This table has about 110,000 distinct CDR3 sequences, more than 60% appearing once. The sequenced sample consisted of lung tumor tissue. The receptors shown here come from a woman aged 55-69 years with non-small cell lung cancer.

Remarks on this clonotype: This clone may be a read error of a much larger clone one base away. The genes are TRBV12-3 or TRBV12-4 and TRBJ2-1; a possible D gene is TRBD2 (5 bases). Trimming took off 3 bases at V and 6 bases at J, with 9 bases between the two ends. CDR3 length: 13 amino acids. CDR3: CASSFMGSNEQFF. The CDR3 DNA sequence: TGTGCCAGCAGTTTTATGGGGAGCAATGAGCAGTTCTTC.

The J gene is TRBJ2-3, the V gene TRBV30; D may be TRBD2 (6 bases). V was cut by 2 bases and J by 5 bases, with 14 bases left in between. The CDR3 is 14 amino acids. Germline values: CDR1 GTSNPN, CDR2 SVGIG (reference sequence). The CDR3 spells CAWSKWEDGDTQYF. CDR3 in DNA: TGTGCCTGGAGTAAGTGGGAGGACGGAGATACGCAGTATTTT.

This chain connects TRBV11-3 to TRBJ2-1, with D possibly being TRBD1 (6 bases). This CDR3 is 15 amino acids long. Germline V gene lookup returns CDR1 SGHNT and CDR2 YENEEA. Trimming took 1 base from V and 3 from J, leaving 10 bases between them. The CDR3 sequence: CASSLVGDIYNEQFF. The CDR3 DNA reads as TGTGCCAGCAGCTTAGTAGGGGACATCTACAATGAGCAGTTCTTC.

By its share, this clonotype is medium-sized (0.01 to 0.1%). The rearrangement uses TRBV20-1 and TRBJ2-1; tentative D call: TRBD1 (6 bases). Trimming stripped 2 bases from V and 1 base from J, with 15 bases between. This CDR3 contains 16 residues. Germline V gene lookup returns CDR1 DFQATT and CDR2 SNEGSKA (reference sequence). In nucleotides, the CDR3 is TGCAGTGCTAGACTCCAAGGGGGATCATCCTACAATGAGCAGTTCTTC. It is translated as CSARLQGGSSYNEQFF.

About this clonotype: Relative to the germline gene, one junction end is altered; a read error may explain this. V is TRBV7-8 and J is TRBJ2-2; D is possibly TRBD2 (5 bases). Germline loops: CDR1 SGHVS, CDR2 FQNEAQ. CDR3 length: 13 amino acids. CDR3 sequence (DNA): TGTGACAGCAGCTTGAGGGAGACCGGGGAGCTGTTTTTT. Translating it yields CDSSLRETGELFF.

As concerns this clonotype: One end of the junction does not line up with germline, which may come from a read error. V and J are TRBV6-5 and TRBJ1-1; D is perhaps TRBD1 (5 bases). The CDR3 runs 17 residues. Germline loops: CDR1 MNHEY, CDR2 SVGAGI. The CDR3 nucleotides read TGTGCCAGCAGCTACTCGCAGGGAAGGGGTATGAACACTGAAGCTTTCTTT. It translates to CASSYSQGRGMNTEAFF.

Regarding this clonotype: A much larger clone sits a single nucleotide away, making a read error possible. V gene TRBV20-1 combines with J gene TRBJ2-5; 11 bases match TRBD2. The CDR3 loop spans 15 amino acids. CDR1 is DFQATT, CDR2 SNEGSKA, per germline (reference sequence). CDR3 bases: TGCAGTGTTAGAGATCCCCTAGCGGGGGGAGAGACCCAGTACTTC. This gives the protein CSVRDPLAGGETQYF.

The CDR3: CASSPFSGRVNEQYF. CDR3 DNA sequence: TGTGCCAGCAGCCCCTTTAGCGGGAGAGTCAACGAGCAGTACTTC. The chain carries TRBV11-2 and TRBJ2-7, with 9 bases matching TRBD2. This CDR3 is built from 15 residues. V lost 5 bases, J lost 5 bases, and 10 bases stayed unmatched. Per the germline V gene, CDR1 is SGHAT and CDR2 is FQNNGV.

As to this clonotype: The CDR3 does not close with the conserved phenylalanine or tryptophan, likely indicating a read error. The chain links TRBV20-1 to TRBJ2-3; D not certain. This CDR3 has 16 residues. Trimming pared 3 bases from V and 1 base from J, leaving 17 bases between. Germline CDR1 reads DFQATT; CDR2 reads SNEGSKA (reference sequence). This chain's CDR3 is CSASYPPGLGTDTQYS. Here the CDR3 DNA reads TGCAGTGCTAGTTACCCACCTGGTCTGGGCACAGATACGCAGTATTCT.

The rearrangement uses TRBV20-1 and TRBJ1-4; D ambiguous. This CDR3 has 13 residues. V lost 3 bases, J lost 7 bases, and 12 bases lay in between. Germline V gives CDR1 DFQATT, CDR2 SNEGSKA (reference sequence). The CDR3 nucleotides are TGCAGTGCTAGCCCAGGTCCGTCTGAAAAACTGTTTTTT. As protein: CSASPGPSEKLFF.

The chain joins TRBV6-1 to TRBJ1-1, with 9 bases lining up with TRBD1. With V trimmed by 4 bases and J by 11 bases, 2 bases remained unmatched. This CDR3 contains 11 residues. Germline lookup yields CDR1 MNHNS and CDR2 SASEGT. CDR3 DNA: TGTGCCAGCAGTGTCGGGACAGGGGCTTTCTTT. It codes for CASSVGTGAFF.

This chain links TRBV25-1 with TRBJ2-1, with TRBD2 identical over 8 bases. J was trimmed by 4 bases and V by 1 base; bases with no gene match: 9. The CDR3 covers 17 residues. CDR1 is MGHDK and CDR2 is SYGVNS in the germline V gene. In nucleotides, the CDR3 is TGTGCCAGCAGTGAATGGTCCGGGAGGGCCGGATACAATGAGCAGTTCTTC. This gives the protein CASSEWSGRAGYNEQFF. Based on the CDR3 plus reference TRBV25-1 and TRBJ2-1, the full variable domain is EADIYQTPRYLVIGTGKKITLECSQTMGHDKMYWYQQDPGMELHLIHYSYGVNSTEKGDLSSESTVSRIRTEHFPLTLESARPSHTSQYLCASSEWSGRAGYNEQFFGPGTRLTVL.

The chain carries TRBV20-1 and TRBJ2-6, with D uncertain. Germline V gives CDR1 DFQATT, CDR2 SNEGSKA (reference sequence). CDR3 length: 13 residues. V was pared by 5 bases and J by 2 bases, with 7 bases between. The CDR3 region has the DNA TGCAGTGCTCCAGGTACTGGGGCCAACGTCCTGACTTTC. Protein: CSAPGTGANVLTF.

Points on this clonotype: A much larger clone is a single base away; this may be a read error. The rearrangement joins TRBV12-3 or TRBV12-4 to TRBJ2-1; 8 nucleotides match TRBD2. V trimming: 2 bases; J trimming: 8 bases; junction bases outside the gene matches: 17. The CDR3 covers 18 residues. The CDR3 DNA reads TGTGCCAGCAGTTTACCCCCTTTAGACGGGGGGGCTAGTTATGAGCAGTTCTTC. Amino acid sequence: CASSLPPLDGGASYEQFF.

This clonotype was seen repeatedly, ten times or more. The chain uses TRBV10-2 and TRBJ2-3; D perhaps matches TRBD1 (6 bases). Deletions cut 10 bases from V and 2 bases from J, with 16 bases between. The germline V gene has CDR1 WSHSY and CDR2 SAAADI. The CDR3 consists of 14 residues. This chain's CDR3 is CATSTGSFTDTQYF. DNA of the CDR3: TGCGCCACCTCGACAGGTTCTTTCACAGATACGCAGTATTTT.

With regard to this clonotype: A much more abundant neighbour one base away suggests this may be a read error. This rearrangement joins TRBV4-1 to TRBJ2-7; possible D gene TRBD1, 5 bases. The CDR3 runs to 15 residues. Germline V gives CDR1 MGHRA, CDR2 YSYEKL. The CDR3 DNA follows: TGCGCCAACAGCCAAGACCGCAGGGCTCACTACGAGCAGTACTTC. It specifies CANSQDRRAHYEQYF.

V and J are TRBV4-1 and TRBJ1-1; D gene uncertain. The germline V and J ends were trimmed by 1 base and 0 bases, with 12 bases remaining between them. This CDR3 is 16 amino acids long. Germline CDR1 is MGHRA and CDR2 is YSYEKL. Here the CDR3 reads CASSQGMATMNTEAFF. CDR3 DNA sequence: TGCGCCAGCAGCCAAGGCATGGCGACAATGAACACTGAAGCTTTCTTT.

On this clonotype itself: At one of its ends the junction is not consistent with the germline gene, which may arise from a read error. The chain has TRBV6-6 and TRBJ2-3, with D possibly TRBD1 on 5 matching bases. The CDR3 has 16 residues. Per germline, CDR1 MNHNY and CDR2 SVGAGI (reference sequence). CDR3 in amino acids: CVSCYSNRFRTDTQYF. The CDR3 DNA reads as TGTGTCAGCTGTTACTCTAACAGGTTTCGCACAGATACGCAGTATTTT.

Concerning this clonotype itself: This sequence may be a read error, since a much larger clone differs from it by one base. The chain employs TRBV6-5 and TRBJ1-1; no definite D call. The CDR3 consists of 13 residues. The germline CDR1 and CDR2 sequences are MNHEY and SVGAGI. CDR3 DNA: TGTGCCAGCAGTGGTCTAGTGAACATTGAAGCTTTCTTT. Amino acid sequence: CASSGLVNIEAFF.

This clonotype was recorded a few times. This may come from a read error, since a much larger clone is one base off. The V and J genes are TRBV20-1 and TRBJ2-3; 7 bases line up with TRBD2. The J segment lost 5 bases and the V segment lost 7 bases, leaving 9 bases of the junction unmatched. The V gene's germline CDR1 is DFQATT and CDR2 SNEGSKA (reference sequence). The CDR3 covers 13 residues. The CDR3 DNA reads TGCAGTGTTAGGGCTAGCGGTATAGATACGCAGTATTTT. Residues: CSVRASGIDTQYF.

In its sample, this clonotype was seen a few times. The CDR3 does not close with the conserved phenylalanine or tryptophan, likely indicating a read error. The chain has TRBV11-2 and TRBJ1-2, with D tentatively TRBD1 (5 bases). V dropped 0 bases and J dropped 7 bases, with 9 bases sitting between them. The V gene's germline CDR1 is SGHAT and CDR2 FQNNGV. The CDR3 is 13 residues long. CDR3 sequence: CASSLESGSGYTS. For the CDR3, the DNA is TGTGCCAGCAGCTTAGAGTCAGGGAGTGGCTACACCTCC.

This clonotype was seen repeatedly, ten times or more. The chain joins TRBV6-1 to TRBJ2-5; D unresolved. V lost 1 base and J lost 5, with 11 bases in between. Germline lookup yields CDR1 MNHNS and CDR2 SASEGT. This CDR3 contains 14 residues. The chain's CDR3 is CASSEGGSRETQYF. The CDR3 DNA is TGTGCCAGCAGTGAAGGGGGTAGCCGGGAGACCCAGTACTTC.

About this clonotype itself: A junction boundary mismatches the germline segment, possibly from a read error. The chain recombines TRBV11-3 with TRBJ2-5; D possibly corresponds to TRBD2 (6 bases). The CDR3 covers 14 residues. CDR1 SGHNT and CDR2 YENEEA come from the germline V gene. The CDR3 coding sequence is TGTGCCAGCAAAAGTCGGGAGTCCCAAGAGACCCAGGACTTT. It encodes CASKSRESQETQDF.

Note on this clonotype: A read error may produce the germline difference seen at one junction end. The rearrangement links TRBV6-2 or TRBV6-3 to TRBJ1-2; tentative D call: TRBD1 (6 bases). Per germline, CDR1 MNHEY and CDR2 SVGEGT. There are 12 residues in the CDR3. The DNA of the CDR3 is TGTGTCAGCAGTGGACAGATACTCGGCTACACCTTC. Protein: CVSSGQILGYTF.

A word on this clonotype: Since a much larger clone is just one base distant, this may be a read error. The chain joins TRBV29-1 to TRBJ2-7, with 7 bases aligning to TRBD2. Germline CDR1 SQVTM, CDR2 ANQGSEA. With V trimmed by 2 bases and J by 1 base, 8 bases remained unmatched. There are 15 residues in the CDR3. The CDR3 sequence is CSVERLAQRSYEQYF. The CDR3 nucleotides read TGCAGCGTTGAACGACTAGCTCAGAGATCCTACGAGCAGTACTTC.

Comment on this clonotype: A much larger clone sits a single nucleotide away, making a read error possible. The rearrangement joins TRBV6-1 to TRBJ1-1; D is uncertain. V lost 6 bases and J lost 2, with 22 bases in between. CDR1 is MNHNS and CDR2 is SASEGT in the germline V gene. The CDR3 sequence is 17 residues long. The CDR3 nucleotides are TGTGCCAGCAGGAAAGGGCAGGCCTCAAGCATAAACACTGAAGCTTTCTTT. Protein sequence: CASRKGQASSINTEAFF.